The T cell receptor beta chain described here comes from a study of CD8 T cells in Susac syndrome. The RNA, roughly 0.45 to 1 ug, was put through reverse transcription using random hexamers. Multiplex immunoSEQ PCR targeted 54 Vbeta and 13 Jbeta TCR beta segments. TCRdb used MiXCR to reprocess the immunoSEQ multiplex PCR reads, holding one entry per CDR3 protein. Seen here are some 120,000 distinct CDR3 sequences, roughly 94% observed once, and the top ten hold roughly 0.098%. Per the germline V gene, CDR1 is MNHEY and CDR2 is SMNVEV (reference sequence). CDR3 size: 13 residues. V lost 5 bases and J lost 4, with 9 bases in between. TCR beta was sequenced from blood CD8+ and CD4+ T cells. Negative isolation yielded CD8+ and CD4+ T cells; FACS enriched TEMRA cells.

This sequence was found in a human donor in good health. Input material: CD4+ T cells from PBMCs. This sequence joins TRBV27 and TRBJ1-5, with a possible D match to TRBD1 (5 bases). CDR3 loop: CASSPRENQPQHF. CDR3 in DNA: TGTGCCAGCAGTCCCAGGGAAAATCAGCCCCAGCATTTT.